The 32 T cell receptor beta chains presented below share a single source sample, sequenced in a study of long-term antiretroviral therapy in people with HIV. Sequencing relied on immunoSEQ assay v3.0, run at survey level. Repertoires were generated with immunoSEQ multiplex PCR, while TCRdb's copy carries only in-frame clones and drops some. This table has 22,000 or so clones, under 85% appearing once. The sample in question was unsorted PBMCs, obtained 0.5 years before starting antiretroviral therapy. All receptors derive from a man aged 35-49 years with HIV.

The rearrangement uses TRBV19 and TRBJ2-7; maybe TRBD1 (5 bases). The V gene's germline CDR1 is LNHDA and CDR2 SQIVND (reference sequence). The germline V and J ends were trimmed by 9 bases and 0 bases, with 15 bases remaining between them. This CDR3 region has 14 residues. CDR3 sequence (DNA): TGTGCCAGCCGAAGACAGCTGAACTCCTACGAGCAGTACTTC. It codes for CASRRQLNSYEQYF.

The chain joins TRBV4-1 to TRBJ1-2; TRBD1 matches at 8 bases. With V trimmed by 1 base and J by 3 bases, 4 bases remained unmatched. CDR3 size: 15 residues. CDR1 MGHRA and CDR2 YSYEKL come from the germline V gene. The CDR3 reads CASSQAGQGDYGYTF. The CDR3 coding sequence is TGCGCCAGCAGCCAAGCCGGACAGGGCGACTATGGCTACACCTTC.

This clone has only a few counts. The CDR3 sequence: CASSLRYSGEQYF. Written as DNA, the CDR3 is TGTGCCAGCAGTTTAAGGTACAGCGGCGAGCAGTACTTC. The chain has TRBV27 and TRBJ2-7; weak D call: TRBD2 (5 bases). V was shortened by 2 bases and J by 6 bases, with 11 bases between the two germline ends. The germline CDR1 and CDR2 sequences are MNHEY and SMNVEV (reference sequence). The CDR3 is 13 residues long.

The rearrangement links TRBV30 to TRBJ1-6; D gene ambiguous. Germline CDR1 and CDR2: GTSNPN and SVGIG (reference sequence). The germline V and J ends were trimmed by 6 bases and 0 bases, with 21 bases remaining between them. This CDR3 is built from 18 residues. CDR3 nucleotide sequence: TGTGCCTGTAAACTATCGGCCACCAAAAGCTCCTATAATTCACCCCTCCACTTT. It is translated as CACKLSATKSSYNSPLHF.

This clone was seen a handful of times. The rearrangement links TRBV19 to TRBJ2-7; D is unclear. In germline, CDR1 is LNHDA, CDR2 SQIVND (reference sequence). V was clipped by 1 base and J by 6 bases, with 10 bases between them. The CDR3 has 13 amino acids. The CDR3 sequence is CASSIAEKSEQYF. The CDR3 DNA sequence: TGTGCCAGTAGTATAGCGGAAAAAAGCGAGCAGTACTTC. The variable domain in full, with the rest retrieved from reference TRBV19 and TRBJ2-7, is DGGITQSPKYLFRKEGQNVTLSCEQNLNHDAMYWYRQDPGQGLRLIYYSQIVNDFQKGDIAEGYSVSREKKESFPLTVTSAQKNPTAFYLCASSIAEKSEQYFGPGTRLTVT.

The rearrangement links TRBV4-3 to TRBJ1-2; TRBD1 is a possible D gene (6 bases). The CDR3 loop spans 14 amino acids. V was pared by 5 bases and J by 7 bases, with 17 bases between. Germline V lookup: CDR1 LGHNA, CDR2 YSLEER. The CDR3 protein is CASSFTGRGRGYTF. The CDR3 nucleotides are TGCGCCAGCAGCTTTACAGGGAGGGGTCGTGGCTACACCTTC.

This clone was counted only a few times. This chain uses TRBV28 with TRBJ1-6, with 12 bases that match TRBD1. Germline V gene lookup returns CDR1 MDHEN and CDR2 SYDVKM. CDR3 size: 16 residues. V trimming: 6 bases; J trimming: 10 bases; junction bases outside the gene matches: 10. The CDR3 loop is CASRSPGQGAGSPLHF. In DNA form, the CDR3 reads TGTGCCAGCAGGAGCCCGGGACAGGGGGCAGGGTCACCCCTCCACTTT.

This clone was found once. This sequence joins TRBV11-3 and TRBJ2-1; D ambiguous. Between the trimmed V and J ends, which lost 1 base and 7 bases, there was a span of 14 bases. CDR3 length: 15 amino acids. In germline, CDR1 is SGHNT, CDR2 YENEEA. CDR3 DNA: TGTGCCAGCAGCTTAGGTGTGACGGCCTCGAATGAGCAGTTCTTC. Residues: CASSLGVTASNEQFF.

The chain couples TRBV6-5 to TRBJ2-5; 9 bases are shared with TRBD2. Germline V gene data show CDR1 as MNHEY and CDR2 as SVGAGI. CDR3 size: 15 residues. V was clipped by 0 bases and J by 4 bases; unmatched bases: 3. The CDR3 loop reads CASSYSGGGGETQYF. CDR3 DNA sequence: TGTGCCAGCAGTTACTCGGGCGGGGGGGGAGAGACCCAGTACTTC.

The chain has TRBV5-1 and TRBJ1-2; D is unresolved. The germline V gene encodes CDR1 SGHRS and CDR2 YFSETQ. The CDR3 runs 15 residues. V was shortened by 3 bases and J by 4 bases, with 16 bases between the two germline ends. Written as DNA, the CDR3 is TGCGCCAGCAGCTCCGGACTGCGGCCGGGCTATGGCTACACCTTC. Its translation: CASSSGLRPGYGYTF.

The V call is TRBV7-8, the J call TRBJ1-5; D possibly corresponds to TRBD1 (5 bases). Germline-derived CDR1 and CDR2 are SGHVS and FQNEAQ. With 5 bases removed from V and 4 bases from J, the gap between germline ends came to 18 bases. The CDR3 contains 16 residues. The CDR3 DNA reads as TGTGCCAGCAGCCCGGCGTGGGCGGCAGGGAATCAGCCCCAGCATTTT. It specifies CASSPAWAAGNQPQHF.

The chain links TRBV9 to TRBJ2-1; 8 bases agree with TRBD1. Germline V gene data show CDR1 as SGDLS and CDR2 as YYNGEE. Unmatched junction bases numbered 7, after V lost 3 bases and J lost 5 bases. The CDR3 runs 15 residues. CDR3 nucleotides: TGTGCCAGCAGCGGAAGGACAGGGATCAACAATGAGCAGTTCTTC. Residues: CASSGRTGINNEQFF.

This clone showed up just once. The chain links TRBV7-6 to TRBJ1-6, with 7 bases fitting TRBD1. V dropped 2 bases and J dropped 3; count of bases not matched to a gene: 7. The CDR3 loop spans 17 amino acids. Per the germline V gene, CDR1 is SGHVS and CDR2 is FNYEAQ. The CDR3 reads CASSLRGDRFYNSPLHF. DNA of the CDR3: TGTGCCAGCAGCTTAAGGGGGGACAGATTCTATAATTCACCCCTCCACTTT.

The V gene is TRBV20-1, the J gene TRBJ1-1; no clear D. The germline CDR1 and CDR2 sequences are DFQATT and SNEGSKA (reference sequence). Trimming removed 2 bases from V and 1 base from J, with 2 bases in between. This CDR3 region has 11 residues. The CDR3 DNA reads TGCAGTGCTAGACAGAACACTGAAGCTTTCTTT. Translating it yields CSARQNTEAFF.

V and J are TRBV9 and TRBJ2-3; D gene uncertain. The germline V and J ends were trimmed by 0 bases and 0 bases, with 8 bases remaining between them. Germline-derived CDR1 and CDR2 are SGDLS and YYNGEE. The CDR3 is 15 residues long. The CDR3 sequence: CASSVGAVSTDTQYF. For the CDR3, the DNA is TGTGCCAGCAGCGTAGGGGCAGTTAGCACAGATACGCAGTATTTT.

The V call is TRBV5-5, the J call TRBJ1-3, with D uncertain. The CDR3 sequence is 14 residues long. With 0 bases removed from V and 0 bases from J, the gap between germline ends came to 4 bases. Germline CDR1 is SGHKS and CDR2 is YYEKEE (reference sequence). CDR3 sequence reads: CASSLATSGNTIYF. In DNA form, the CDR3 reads TGTGCCAGCAGCTTGGCCACCTCTGGAAACACCATATATTTT. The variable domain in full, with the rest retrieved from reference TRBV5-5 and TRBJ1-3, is DAGVTQSPTHLIKTRGQQVTLRCSPISGHKSVSWYQQVLGQGPQFIFQYYEKEERGRGNFPDRFSARQFPNYSSELNVNALLLGDSALYLCASSLATSGNTIYFGEGSWLTVV.

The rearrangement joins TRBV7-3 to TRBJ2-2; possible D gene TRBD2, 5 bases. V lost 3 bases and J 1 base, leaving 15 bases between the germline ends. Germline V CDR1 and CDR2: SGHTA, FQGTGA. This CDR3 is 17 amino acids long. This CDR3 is CASSFLVLGENTGELFF. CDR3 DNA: TGTGCCAGCAGCTTCCTCGTCCTCGGGGAGAACACCGGGGAGCTGTTTTTT. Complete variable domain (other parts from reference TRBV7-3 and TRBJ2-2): GAGVSQTPSNKVTEKGKYVELRCDPISGHTALYWYRQSLGQGPEFLIYFQGTGAADDSGLPNDRFFAVRPEGSVSTLKIQRTERGDSAVYLCASSFLVLGENTGELFFGEGSRLTVL.

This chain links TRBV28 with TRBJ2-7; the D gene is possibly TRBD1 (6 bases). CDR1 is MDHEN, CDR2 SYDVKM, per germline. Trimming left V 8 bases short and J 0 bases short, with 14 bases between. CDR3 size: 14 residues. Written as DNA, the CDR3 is TGTGCCAGCTCACAGGGCCCCCTCTCCTACGAGCAGTACTTC. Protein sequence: CASSQGPLSYEQYF. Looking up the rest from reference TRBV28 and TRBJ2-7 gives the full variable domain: DVKVTQSSRYLVKRTGEKVFLECVQDMDHENMFWYRQDPGLGLRLIYFSYDVKMKEKGDIPEGYSVSREKKERFSLILESASTNQTSMYLCASSQGPLSYEQYFGPGTRLTVT.

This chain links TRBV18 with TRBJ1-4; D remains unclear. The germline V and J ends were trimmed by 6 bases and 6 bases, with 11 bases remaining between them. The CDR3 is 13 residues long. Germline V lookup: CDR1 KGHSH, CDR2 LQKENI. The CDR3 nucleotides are TGTGCCAGCTCGCAGGAGTTGGATGAAAAACTGTTTTTT. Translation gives CASSQELDEKLFF.

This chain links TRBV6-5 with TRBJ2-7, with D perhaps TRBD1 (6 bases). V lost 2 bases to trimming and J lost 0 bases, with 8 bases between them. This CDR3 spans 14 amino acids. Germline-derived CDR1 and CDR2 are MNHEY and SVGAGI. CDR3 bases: TGTGCCAGCAGTTACCAGGACAGCTCCTACGAGCAGTACTTC. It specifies CASSYQDSSYEQYF.

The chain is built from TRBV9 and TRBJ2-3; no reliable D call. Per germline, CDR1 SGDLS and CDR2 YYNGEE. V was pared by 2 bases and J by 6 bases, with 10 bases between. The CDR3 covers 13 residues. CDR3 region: CASSVGPSDTQYF. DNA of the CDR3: TGTGCCAGCAGCGTCGGTCCTTCGGATACGCAGTATTTT. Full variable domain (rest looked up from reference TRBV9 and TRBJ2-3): DSGVTQTPKHLITATGQRVTLRCSPRSGDLSVYWYQQSLDQGLQFLIQYYNGEERAKGNILERFSAQQFPDLHSELNLSSLELGDSALYFCASSVGPSDTQYFGPGTRLTVL.

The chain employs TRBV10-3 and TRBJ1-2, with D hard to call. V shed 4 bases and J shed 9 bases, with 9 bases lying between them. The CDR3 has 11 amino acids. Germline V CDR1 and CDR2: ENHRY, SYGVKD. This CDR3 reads CAISGGIRYTF. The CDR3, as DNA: TGTGCCATCAGTGGGGGAATACGCTACACCTTC.

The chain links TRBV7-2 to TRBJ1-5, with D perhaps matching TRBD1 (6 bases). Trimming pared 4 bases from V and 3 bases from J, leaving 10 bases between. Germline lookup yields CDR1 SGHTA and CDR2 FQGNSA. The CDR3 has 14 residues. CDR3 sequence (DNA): TGTGCCAGCAGCTCACAGGGTGACAATCAGCCCCAGCATTTT. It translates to CASSSQGDNQPQHF.

In nucleotides, the CDR3 is TGCGCCAGCAGCCAGATGGACAGGGTTTCCTACGAGCAGTACTTC. Residues: CASSQMDRVSYEQYF. The chain employs TRBV5-1 and TRBJ2-7, with 8 bases identical to TRBD1. Trimming cost V 4 bases and J 1 base; bases outside gene matches: 7. Germline V CDR1 and CDR2: SGHRS, YFSETQ. The CDR3 contains 15 residues.

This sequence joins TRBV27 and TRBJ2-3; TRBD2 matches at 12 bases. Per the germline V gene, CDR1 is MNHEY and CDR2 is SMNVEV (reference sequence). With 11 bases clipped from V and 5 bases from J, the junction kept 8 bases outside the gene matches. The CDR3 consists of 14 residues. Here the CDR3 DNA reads TGTGCCGCCTGGACTAGCGGGGCGGGAGATACGCAGTATTTT. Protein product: CAAWTSGAGDTQYF.

The CDR3 DNA is TGTGCCAGCAGCCACACAGGGAATAACTATGGCTACACCTTC. This encodes CASSHTGNNYGYTF. The chain uses TRBV27 and TRBJ1-2, with a weak D call TRBD1 (6 bases). Germline CDR1 reads MNHEY; CDR2 reads SMNVEV (reference sequence). This CDR3 spans 14 amino acids. Trimming left V 6 bases short and J 1 base short, with 12 bases between.

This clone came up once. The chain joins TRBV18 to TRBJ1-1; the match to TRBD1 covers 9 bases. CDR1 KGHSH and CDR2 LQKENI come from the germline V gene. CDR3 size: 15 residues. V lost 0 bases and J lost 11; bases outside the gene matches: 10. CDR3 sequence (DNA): TGTGCCAGCTCACCACCCGGGACAGGGTTTAATTTTGCTTTCTTT. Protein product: CASSPPGTGFNFAFF.

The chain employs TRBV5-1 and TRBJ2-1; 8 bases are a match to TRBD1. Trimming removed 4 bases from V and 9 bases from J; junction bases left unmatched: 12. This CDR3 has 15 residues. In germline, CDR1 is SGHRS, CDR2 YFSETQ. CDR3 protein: CASSPRAQGASEQFF. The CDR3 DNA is TGCGCCAGCAGCCCTAGGGCGCAGGGGGCTAGTGAGCAGTTCTTC.

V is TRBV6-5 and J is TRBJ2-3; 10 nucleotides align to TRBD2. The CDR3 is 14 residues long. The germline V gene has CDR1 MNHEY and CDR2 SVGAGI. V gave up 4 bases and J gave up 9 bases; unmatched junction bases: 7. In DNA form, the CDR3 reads TGTGCCAGCAGTTGGACTAGCGGAAAGGGGACGCAGTATTTT. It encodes CASSWTSGKGTQYF.

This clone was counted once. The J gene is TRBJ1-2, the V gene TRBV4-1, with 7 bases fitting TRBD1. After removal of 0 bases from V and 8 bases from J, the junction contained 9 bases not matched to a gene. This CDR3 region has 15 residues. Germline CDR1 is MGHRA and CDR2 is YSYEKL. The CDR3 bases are TGCGCCAGCAGCCAAGATCATCCCACAGGGGTCGGCTACACCTTC. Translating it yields CASSQDHPTGVGYTF.

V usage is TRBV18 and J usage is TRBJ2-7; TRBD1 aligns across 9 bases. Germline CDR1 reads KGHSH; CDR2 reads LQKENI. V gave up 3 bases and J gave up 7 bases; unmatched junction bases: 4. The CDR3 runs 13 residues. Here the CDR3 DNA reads TGTGCCAGCTCACCCGGGACAGGGCAAGAGCAGTACTTC. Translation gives CASSPGTGQEQYF.

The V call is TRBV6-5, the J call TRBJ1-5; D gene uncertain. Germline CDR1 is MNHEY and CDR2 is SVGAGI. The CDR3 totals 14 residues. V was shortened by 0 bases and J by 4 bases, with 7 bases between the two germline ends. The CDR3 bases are TGTGCCAGCAGTTACTCGGGTCGGAATCAGCCCCAGCATTTT. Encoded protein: CASSYSGRNQPQHF.